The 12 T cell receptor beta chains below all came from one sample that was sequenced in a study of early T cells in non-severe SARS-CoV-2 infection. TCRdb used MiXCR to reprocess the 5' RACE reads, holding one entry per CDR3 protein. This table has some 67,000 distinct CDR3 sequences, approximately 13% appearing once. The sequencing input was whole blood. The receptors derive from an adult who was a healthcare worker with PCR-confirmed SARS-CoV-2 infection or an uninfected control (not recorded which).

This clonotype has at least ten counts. The CDR3 loop reads CASSLTRGNEKLFF. The CDR3 DNA is TGCGCCAGCAGCTTGACACGGGGGAATGAAAAACTGTTTTTT. The rearrangement joins TRBV5-1 to TRBJ1-4, with D possibly TRBD1 on 5 matching bases. Germline V lookup: CDR1 SGHRS, CDR2 YFSETQ. This CDR3 is built from 14 residues. The V and J ends lost 1 base and 5 bases respectively, with 9 bases between them.

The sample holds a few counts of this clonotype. The CDR3 nucleotides read TGTGCCAGCAGTTTAATCGCTGATCAGCCCCAGCATTTT. Its protein product is CASSLIADQPQHF. The chain carries TRBV28 and TRBJ1-5; D unclear. Trimming left V 2 bases short and J 5 bases short, with 7 bases between. CDR1 is MDHEN and CDR2 is SYDVKM in the germline V gene. CDR3 size: 13 residues. Complete variable domain (other parts from reference TRBV28 and TRBJ1-5): DVKVTQSSRYLVKRTGEKVFLECVQDMDHENMFWYRQDPGLGLRLIYFSYDVKMKEKGDIPEGYSVSREKKERFSLILESASTNQTSMYLCASSLIADQPQHFGDGTRLSIL.

The CDR3 DNA is TGCAGCGTCGAACCCACAGGGGGCACTGAAGCTTTCTTT. Its translation: CSVEPTGGTEAFF. V gene TRBV29-1 combines with J gene TRBJ1-1; 8 bases line up with TRBD1. Trimming took 6 bases from V and 4 from J; bases not matched to a gene: 7. Germline CDR1 SQVTM, CDR2 ANQGSEA. The CDR3 has 13 amino acids.

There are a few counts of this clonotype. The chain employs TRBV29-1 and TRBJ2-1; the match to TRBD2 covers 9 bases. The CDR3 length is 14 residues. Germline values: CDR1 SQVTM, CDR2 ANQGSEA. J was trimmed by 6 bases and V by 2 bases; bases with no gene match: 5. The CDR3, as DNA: TGCAGCGTTGAATGGGGACTAGCACCCAATGAGCAGTTCTTC. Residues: CSVEWGLAPNEQFF.

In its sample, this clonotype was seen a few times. For the CDR3, the DNA is TGTGCCAGCAGCTCTTACAGGGGTACTGTACCGATGAACACTGAAGCTTTCTTT. As protein: CASSSYRGTVPMNTEAFF. The rearrangement joins TRBV5-6 to TRBJ1-1; 7 bases line up with TRBD1. The CDR3 runs 18 residues. Germline V gene data show CDR1 as SGHDT and CDR2 as YYEEEE. V was clipped by 3 bases and J by 0 bases; unmatched bases: 14.

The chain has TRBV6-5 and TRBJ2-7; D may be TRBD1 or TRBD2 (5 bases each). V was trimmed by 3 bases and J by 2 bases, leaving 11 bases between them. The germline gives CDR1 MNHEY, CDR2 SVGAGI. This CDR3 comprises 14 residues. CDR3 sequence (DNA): TGTGCCAGCAGTTATAGACCGGGACCCTACGAGCAGTACTTC. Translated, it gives CASSYRPGPYEQYF.

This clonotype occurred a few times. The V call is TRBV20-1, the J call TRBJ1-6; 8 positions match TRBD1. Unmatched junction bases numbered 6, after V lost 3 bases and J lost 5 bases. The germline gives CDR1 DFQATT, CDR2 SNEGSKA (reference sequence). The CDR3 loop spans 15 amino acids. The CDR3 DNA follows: TGCAGTGCTAGGCCAGGACAGGGAGATAATTCACCCCTCCACTTT. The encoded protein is CSARPGQGDNSPLHF.

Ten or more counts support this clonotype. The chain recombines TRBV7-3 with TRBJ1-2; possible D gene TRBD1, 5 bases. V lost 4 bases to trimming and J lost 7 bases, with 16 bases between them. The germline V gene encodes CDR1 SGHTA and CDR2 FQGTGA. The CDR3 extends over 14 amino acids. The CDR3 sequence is CASSSNGGQGGYTF. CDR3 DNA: TGTGCCAGCAGCTCCAACGGTGGGCAGGGTGGCTACACCTTC.

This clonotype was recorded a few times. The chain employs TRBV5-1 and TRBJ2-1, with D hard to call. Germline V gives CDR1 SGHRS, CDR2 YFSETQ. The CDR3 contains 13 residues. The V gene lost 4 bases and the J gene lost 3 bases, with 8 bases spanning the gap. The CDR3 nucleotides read TGCGCCAGCAGCCCCGACCTCTACAATGAGCAGTTCTTC. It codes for CASSPDLYNEQFF.

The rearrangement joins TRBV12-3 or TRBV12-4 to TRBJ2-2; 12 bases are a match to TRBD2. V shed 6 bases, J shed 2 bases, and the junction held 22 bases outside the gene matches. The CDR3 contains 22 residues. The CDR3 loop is CASRSTEITSGGPIINTGELFF. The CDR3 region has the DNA TGTGCCAGCAGGTCCACCGAGATAACTAGCGGGGGGCCAATCATAAACACCGGGGAGCTGTTTTTT.

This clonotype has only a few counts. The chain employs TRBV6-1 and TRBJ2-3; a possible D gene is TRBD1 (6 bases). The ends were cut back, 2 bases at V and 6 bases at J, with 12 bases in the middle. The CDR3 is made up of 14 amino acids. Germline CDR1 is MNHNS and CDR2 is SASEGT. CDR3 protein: CASSETAGVDTQYF. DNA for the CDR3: TGTGCCAGCAGTGAAACGGCAGGGGTGGATACGCAGTATTTT.

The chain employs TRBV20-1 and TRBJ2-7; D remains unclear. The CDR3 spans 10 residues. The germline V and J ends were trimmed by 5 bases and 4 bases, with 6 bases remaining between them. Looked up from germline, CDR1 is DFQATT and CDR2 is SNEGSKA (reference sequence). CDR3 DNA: TGCAGTGCTCAGAATTACGAGCAGTACTTC. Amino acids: CSAQNYEQYF.